Listed below are T cell receptor beta chains from one sample, sequenced in a study of shared clonotypes between healthy human individuals. Measured with immunoSEQ multiplex PCR; TCRdb has only the in-frame clones, and not every one. The data contain 850,000 to 1,200,000 clones, 75% of them singletons. The sample taken for sequencing was memory CD4+ T cells sorted from blood. All receptors come from a man younger than 35 in good health. The CDR3 runs from the conserved cysteine through the conserved F or W.

V	CDR3
TRBV18	CASSPPGSGQINQPQHF
TRBV5-1	CASSPRGTGANEQYF
TRBV15	CATSREPGQGNSPLHF
TRBV6-5	CAGPGSREYNEQFF
TRBV9	CASTPPSGASTDTQYF
TRBV28	CASSSLAGGPETQYF
TRBV19	CASSIAGREKDTQYF
TRBV4-3	CASSQAGGGVRPNEQFF
TRBV7-9	CASSLAVGGQETQYF
TRBV5-1	CASRPGTTTDQPQHF
TRBV5-5	CASSLEAGRSAFF
TRBV6-1	CASSERAHHVHEQYF
TRBV5-6	CASSFWGNIASNQPQHF
TRBV28	CASSSPGLGTEAFF